These T cell receptor beta chains were read from a single sample in a study of blood T cell repertoires in COVID-19. Profiled with immunoSEQ multiplex PCR; TCRdb holds only in-frame clones, not every one. The sample lists under 350,000 clones, roughly nine tenths seen once, with 2.6% in the top ten. Input material: PBMCs or T cells enriched from blood (not recorded which). Receptor source: a man aged 60-69 years who had recovered from COVID-19. The CDR3 runs from the conserved cysteine through the conserved F or W. The D gene is left open where the match is weak. Size is omitted from some rows. Given values are once, few, many or a class for expanded clones.

abundance: once
d_gene: .
v_gene: TRBV24-1
j_gene: TRBJ1-2
CDR3nt: TGTGCCACCAGTGATTCCCGGATCCCCTCGGGTGGCTACACCTTC
CDR3aa: CATSDSRIPSGGYTF

abundance: .
d_gene: .
v_gene: TRBV30
j_gene: TRBJ1-2
CDR3nt: TGTGCCTGGAGTTCGTACCGCGGGTATGGCTACACCTTC
CDR3aa: CAWSSYRGYGYTF

abundance: .
d_gene: TRBD1
v_gene: TRBV10-3
j_gene: TRBJ1-2
CDR3nt: TGTGCCATCAGTGACTTGACAGGGCTGGGGGGCTACACCTTC
CDR3aa: CAISDLTGLGGYTF

abundance: .
d_gene: TRBD2
v_gene: TRBV3-1/TRBV3-2
j_gene: TRBJ2-5
CDR3nt: TGTGCCAGCAGCCAGGGAACTAGCGTGGAGACCCAGTACTTC
CDR3aa: CASSQGTSVETQYF

abundance: .
d_gene: .
v_gene: TRBV14
j_gene: TRBJ1-2
CDR3nt: TGTGCCAGCAGCCAAGCGGCAGGGTGGAACTATGGCTACACCTTC
CDR3aa: CASSQAAGWNYGYTF

abundance: once
d_gene: .
v_gene: TRBV6-5
j_gene: TRBJ2-7
CDR3nt: TGTGCCAGCAGTTCCAGCGGAGGGGAGCAGTACTTC
CDR3aa: CASSSSGGEQYF

abundance: .
d_gene: .
v_gene: TRBV30
j_gene: TRBJ1-3
CDR3nt: TGTGCCTGGAGTGACGGCTCTGGAAACACCATATATTTT
CDR3aa: CAWSDGSGNTIYF

abundance: .
d_gene: TRBD1
v_gene: TRBV27
j_gene: TRBJ1-3
CDR3nt: TGTGCCAGCAGGACTACGGGGACAGGGCCCTCTGGAAACACCATATATTTT
CDR3aa: CASRTTGTGPSGNTIYF

abundance: .
d_gene: .
v_gene: TRBV5-8
j_gene: TRBJ2-7
CDR3nt: TGTGCCAGCAGCTTGGATCAGGGGCAGGGCGAGCAGTACTTC
CDR3aa: CASSLDQGQGEQYF

abundance: .
d_gene: .
v_gene: TRBV11-3
j_gene: TRBJ2-1
CDR3nt: TGTGCCAGCAGCTTAGGTGGGGGGGCCTTGGATGAGCAGTTCTTC
CDR3aa: CASSLGGGALDEQFF

abundance: .
d_gene: TRBD1
v_gene: TRBV19
j_gene: TRBJ1-5
CDR3nt: TGTGCCAGTGGGACAGGGGCGGGTAGGAGCAATCAGCCCCAGCATTTT
CDR3aa: CASGTGAGRSNQPQHF

abundance: .
d_gene: TRBD1
v_gene: TRBV24-1
j_gene: TRBJ1-6
CDR3nt: TGTGCCACCAACCTCCGGGACAGGGAGAGATATAATTCACCCCTCCACTTT
CDR3aa: CATNLRDRERYNSPLHF

abundance: .
d_gene: .
v_gene: TRBV27
j_gene: TRBJ2-1
CDR3nt: TGTGCCAGCAGTTTAACGAGGGGGACGCCCTACAATGAGCAGTTCTTC
CDR3aa: CASSLTRGTPYNEQFF

abundance: .
d_gene: .
v_gene: TRBV19
j_gene: TRBJ1-1
CDR3nt: TGTGCCAGTAGTACCGGGGTGGGTACCATTGAAGCTTTCTTT
CDR3aa: CASSTGVGTIEAFF

abundance: .
d_gene: TRBD2
v_gene: TRBV30
j_gene: TRBJ2-4
CDR3nt: TGTGCCTGGAGTCTCGGGACTAGCGGGAGTTTACCCAAAAACATTCAGTACTTC
CDR3aa: CAWSLGTSGSLPKNIQYF

abundance: .
d_gene: .
v_gene: TRBV3-1/TRBV3-2
j_gene: TRBJ1-3
CDR3nt: TGTGCCAGCAGCCCTCGGGACATCCCTGGAAACACCATATATTTT
CDR3aa: CASSPRDIPGNTIYF

abundance: .
d_gene: TRBD1
v_gene: TRBV4-1
j_gene: TRBJ2-7
CDR3nt: TGCGCCAGCAGCCAAGTAGGACAGGGAATTTCCTACGAGCAGTACTTC
CDR3aa: CASSQVGQGISYEQYF

abundance: few
d_gene: TRBD1
v_gene: TRBV19
j_gene: TRBJ2-3
CDR3nt: TGTGCCAGTAGTGACAGGGGAGCGGAAGATACGCAGTATTTT
CDR3aa: CASSDRGAEDTQYF